The 12 T cell receptor beta chains presented below share a single source sample, sequenced in a study of OX40 agonist ivuxolimab in advanced cancers. The library relied on the immunoSEQ multiplex PCR assay. TCRdb mirrors the immuneACCESS table, restricted to in-frame sequences. Some clones are absent from its copies; in checked studies, under half trace to an unresolved V gene, and the reason for the others is unknown. The sample has fewer than 70,000 clones on record, around 93% of them singletons. About 4.4% of the sample is in the top ten clones. The material was CD4+ or CD8+ T cells sorted from blood, obtained in a trial of the OX40 agonist ivuxolimab. The receptors were gathered from an adult with an advanced solid tumor such as melanoma, head and neck, liver or kidney cancer.

The CDR3 nucleotides are TGCGCCAGCAGTGAGCCCGACAGCCTTTTGAATCGGGGCAATCAGCCCCAGCATTTT. Protein sequence: CASSEPDSLLNRGNQPQHF. The chain has TRBV10-2 and TRBJ1-5; D may be TRBD1 (5 bases). The V gene lost 2 bases and the J gene lost 2 bases, with 22 bases spanning the gap. In germline, CDR1 is WSHSY, CDR2 SAAADI. This CDR3 contains 19 residues.

The chain uses TRBV7-9 and TRBJ1-5; weak D call: TRBD1 (5 bases). The CDR3 runs 16 residues. Trimming cost V 4 bases and J 4 bases, with 17 bases left between them. Germline V gene sequence: CDR1 SEHNR, CDR2 FQNEAQ (reference sequence). Written as DNA, the CDR3 is TGTGCCAGCAGCTCGGCCGGGACGGGGACGAATCAGCCCCAGCATTTT. Encoded protein: CASSSAGTGTNQPQHF.

The V gene is TRBV28, the J gene TRBJ1-1, with D unresolved. Per germline, CDR1 MDHEN and CDR2 SYDVKM. The CDR3 is 11 amino acids. V lost 6 bases to trimming and J lost 5 bases, with 7 bases between them. The CDR3: CASRFGTEAFF. CDR3 coding DNA: TGTGCCAGCAGGTTCGGGACTGAAGCTTTCTTT.

This clone was detected only once. The chain couples TRBV9 to TRBJ2-5, with a possible D match to TRBD2 (6 bases). Germline-derived CDR1 and CDR2 are SGDLS and YYNGEE. The length of the CDR3 is 15 residues. Trimming removed 7 bases from V and 4 bases from J, with 20 bases in between. Here the CDR3 reads CASAASVTDPETQYF. The CDR3 nucleotides are TGTGCCAGCGCCGCTAGCGTTACGGATCCAGAGACCCAGTACTTC.

The rearrangement joins TRBV15 to TRBJ1-4; possible D gene TRBD1, 5 bases. Trimming took 0 bases from V and 6 from J, leaving 14 bases between them. The CDR3 consists of 16 residues. CDR1 and CDR2 from the germline V gene are LNHNV and YYDKDF (reference sequence). The CDR3 DNA reads as TGTGCCACCAGCAGAGATCCCAGGGAAATGGATGAAAAACTGTTTTTT. Residues: CATSRDPREMDEKLFF.

The CDR3 DNA is TGTGCCAGCAGTGATTTGGACAGGGGGCGGGAGACCCAGTACTTC. This codes for CASSDLDRGRETQYF. This chain links TRBV2 with TRBJ2-5; TRBD1 matches 11 bases. Germline V gene data show CDR1 as SNHLY and CDR2 as FYNNEI. The J segment lost 5 bases and the V segment lost 3 bases, leaving 5 bases of the junction unmatched. This CDR3 is built from 15 residues.

The V gene is TRBV6-4, the J gene TRBJ1-6; perhaps TRBD1 as D (5 bases). V was clipped by 0 bases and J by 6 bases, with 21 bases between them. Per germline, CDR1 MRHNA and CDR2 SNTAGT. The CDR3 has 19 amino acids. The CDR3 DNA reads as TGTGCCAGCAGTGACTCGATGCGCGCACGGGGGACCCCTAATTCACCCCTCCACTTT. Residues: CASSDSMRARGTPNSPLHF.

The chain is built from TRBV4-1 and TRBJ2-1; D gene uncertain. V was pared by 4 bases and J by 8 bases, with 9 bases between. Per the germline V gene, CDR1 is MGHRA and CDR2 is YSYEKL. The CDR3 runs 12 residues. This chain's CDR3 is CASSPPGYEQFF. CDR3 DNA: TGCGCCAGCAGCCCCCCTGGTTATGAGCAGTTCTTC.

To note about this clone: One junction end does not reproduce the germline sequence, and a read error may be involved. The CDR3 bases are TGTGCCAGCAGTTCGTGGACAGGGTTCGGTTTCCTCTTC. Protein: CASSSWTGFGFLF. This sequence joins TRBV6-5 and TRBJ1-2, with 8 bases aligning to TRBD1. Germline CDR1 reads MNHEY; CDR2 reads SVGAGI. The CDR3 extends over 13 amino acids.

The rearrangement uses TRBV13 and TRBJ1-1; D possibly corresponds to TRBD1 (5 bases). Germline assignment: CDR1 PRHDT and CDR2 FYEKMQ (reference sequence). Trimming left V 2 bases short and J 4 bases short, with 14 bases between. This CDR3 has 15 amino acids. DNA of the CDR3: TGTGCCAGCAGCTTAAGGCTTCTCGGGGGCACTGAAGCTTTCTTT. Residues: CASSLRLLGGTEAFF.

The chain joins TRBV2 to TRBJ2-2; D tentatively fits TRBD1 or TRBD2 (5 bases each). Looked up from germline, CDR1 is SNHLY and CDR2 is FYNNEI. Trimming stripped 1 base from V and 0 bases from J, with 6 bases between. The CDR3 extends over 15 amino acids. The CDR3 sequence is CASSEGGANTGELFF. The CDR3 coding sequence is TGTGCCAGCAGTGAAGGAGGGGCGAACACCGGGGAGCTGTTTTTT.

The chain has TRBV11-1 and TRBJ2-5; D ambiguous. The CDR3 is made up of 11 amino acids. Trimming cost V 5 bases and J 4 bases, with 5 bases left between them. The germline gives CDR1 SGHAT, CDR2 FQDESV (reference sequence). CDR3: CASSTTETQYF. CDR3 coding DNA: TGTGCCAGCAGCACAACAGAGACCCAGTACTTC.